What follows describes a single T cell receptor (beta chain). What it binds is not known. The study ran the assay at deep level. Only in-frame clones appear in the TCRdb table, and some are missing; sequencing was by immunoSEQ multiplex PCR. The sample comprises millions of clones, roughly 92% of which are singletons, and over 0.12% rests with the top ten. These data are taken from a study of shared clonotypes between healthy human individuals. Overall study context: Per donor, three plates held CD4 naive cells, three held CD4 memory, two held CD8 naive and one held CD8 memory. Broader study findings: Across subsets, estimated richness was generally greater for naive than for memory populations. Only blood samples were collected, and tissue repertoires likely differ.

The sequence derives from a man aged 18 to 29 in good health. Sequenced sample: naive CD4+ T cells sorted from blood. Noted subset: CD45RA+ positively selected.

The chain's CDR3 is CASSQGLGGDYGYTF. The CDR3 coding sequence is TGCGCCAGCAGCCAAGGTCTGGGGGGGGACTATGGCTACACCTTC. The rearrangement joins TRBV4-3 to TRBJ1-2; maybe TRBD1 (5 bases). The CDR3 sequence is 15 residues long. Trimming removed 1 base at V and 3 bases at J, with 12 bases between. CDR1 and CDR2 (germline): LGHNA, YSLEER.